This T cell receptor (beta chain) originates from a study of cytomegalovirus exposure and HLA in healthy donors. Concerning this clone: The antigen is unknown.

Findings of the study overall: Upon later analysis, HLA-associated TCR beta chains proved more clonally expanded than other, equally common chains. Reports indicate that TCR beta sequences accurately predicted the HLA-A and HLA-B alleles of most subjects.

The germline V and J ends were trimmed by 6 bases and 9 bases, with 18 bases remaining between them. Germline V CDR1 and CDR2: LNHDA, SQIVND (reference sequence). This CDR3 has 14 amino acids. Researchers ran the PCR with 60 Vbeta and 13 Jbeta primers. TCRdb's table, derived via immunoSEQ multiplex PCR, lists solely in-frame clones and lacks some. The sample includes 120,000 or so clones, 60% to 85% of them seen just once. The TCR sequence derives from a woman aged 40 to 49 in good health and CMV-seronegative. The chain recombines TRBV19 with TRBJ1-5, with D tentatively TRBD1 (6 bases). Sequenced: PBMCs. CDR3 DNA: TGTGCCAGTAGCGCAGGGGAGGGGGGGGTGCCCCAGCATTTT. This translates into CASSAGEGGVPQHF.